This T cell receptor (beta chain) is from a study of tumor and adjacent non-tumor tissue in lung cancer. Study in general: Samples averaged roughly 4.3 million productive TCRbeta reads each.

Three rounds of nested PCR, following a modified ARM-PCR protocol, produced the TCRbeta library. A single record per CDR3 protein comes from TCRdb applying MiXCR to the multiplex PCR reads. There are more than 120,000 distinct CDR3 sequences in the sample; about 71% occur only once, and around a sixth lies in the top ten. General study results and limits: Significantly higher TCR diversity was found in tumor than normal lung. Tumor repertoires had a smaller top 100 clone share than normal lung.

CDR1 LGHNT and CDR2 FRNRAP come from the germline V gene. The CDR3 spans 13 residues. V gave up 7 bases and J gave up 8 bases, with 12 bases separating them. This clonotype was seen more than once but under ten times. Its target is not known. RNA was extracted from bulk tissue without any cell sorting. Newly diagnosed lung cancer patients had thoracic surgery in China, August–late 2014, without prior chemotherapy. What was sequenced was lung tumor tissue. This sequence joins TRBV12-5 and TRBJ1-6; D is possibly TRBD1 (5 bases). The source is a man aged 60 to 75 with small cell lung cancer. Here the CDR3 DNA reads TGTGCTAGTGCCGTGACAGACTATTCACCCCTCCACTTT. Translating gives CASAVTDYSPLHF.